What follows are 4 T cell receptor beta chains derived from one specimen sequenced in a study of blood T cell repertoires in COVID-19. Sequencing was performed with immunoSEQ multiplex PCR; in TCRdb, only in-frame clones are kept and a portion is missing. The table lists just over 300,000 clones, around 90% of them singletons. The sequenced sample consisted of peripheral blood. The receptors were sampled from a young man with active or convalescent COVID-19.

This chain joins TRBV7-2 and TRBJ2-3, with a weak D call TRBD1 (6 bases). V was cut by 3 bases and J by 3 bases, with 7 bases left in between. The germline V gene has CDR1 SGHTA and CDR2 FQGNSA. This CDR3 contains 13 residues. The CDR3 region is CASSFRGTDTQYF. For the CDR3, the DNA is TGTGCCAGCAGCTTCAGGGGTACAGATACGCAGTATTTT.

V gene TRBV19 combines with J gene TRBJ1-4; D gene ambiguous. The germline CDR1 and CDR2 sequences are LNHDA and SQIVND (reference sequence). The CDR3 is 14 residues long. With 3 bases removed from V and 8 bases from J, the gap between germline ends came to 13 bases. The CDR3 DNA follows: TGTGCCAGTAGTATCCGAGGGTATGGAGAAAAACTGTTTTTT. The encoded protein is CASSIRGYGEKLFF.

The genes are TRBV18 and TRBJ2-3; D is unclear. Germline V CDR1 and CDR2: KGHSH, LQKENI. The CDR3 sequence is 15 residues long. V lost 3 bases and J lost 0, with 10 bases in between. CDR3 nucleotide sequence: TGTGCCAGCTCACCCCTTCTCGGTAGCACAGATACGCAGTATTTT. This sequence encodes CASSPLLGSTDTQYF.

The rearrangement links TRBV7-8 to TRBJ1-5, with D perhaps TRBD1 (5 bases). Germline V gene lookup returns CDR1 SGHVS and CDR2 FQNEAQ. V was shortened by 1 base and J by 2 bases, with 9 bases between the two germline ends. This CDR3 is built from 15 residues. The CDR3 DNA follows: TGTGCCAGCAGCTTAGTCCAGGGTGGCAATCAGCCCCAGCATTTT. It codes for CASSLVQGGNQPQHF.